Shown below are 18 T cell receptor beta chains from a single sample sequenced in a study of blood T cell repertoires in COVID-19. Method: immunoSEQ multiplex PCR; TCRdb's copy keeps in-frame clones and lacks some. The table records some 200,000 clones, about 79% of them present only once. Sequencing used PBMCs or T cells enriched from blood (not recorded which). The receptors were sampled from a middle-aged woman with acute COVID-19.

The chain joins TRBV18 to TRBJ2-1; TRBD2 matches at 8 bases. This CDR3 contains 15 residues. CDR1 and CDR2 (germline): KGHSH, LQKENI. V gave up 3 bases and J gave up 3 bases; unmatched junction bases: 4. For the CDR3, the DNA is TGTGCCAGCTCACCGGAAGCGGGAGACTACAATGAGCAGTTCTTC. It encodes CASSPEAGDYNEQFF.

This clone came up once. The chain employs TRBV4-1 and TRBJ1-6; maybe TRBD1 (5 bases). Trimming pared 5 bases from V and 10 bases from J, leaving 21 bases between. CDR3 length: 16 residues. The V gene's germline CDR1 is MGHRA and CDR2 YSYEKL. The CDR3 DNA reads TGCGCCAGCAGCAAAACCGGGACTGGGAAAGAATCACCCCTCCACTTT. Protein sequence: CASSKTGTGKESPLHF.

CDR3 DNA sequence: TGTGCCAGCATAAGGACAGGGAACTACGAGCAGTACTTC. Its protein is CASIRTGNYEQYF. The V and J genes are TRBV28 and TRBJ2-7, with 8 bases matching TRBD1. This CDR3 is built from 13 residues. CDR1 is MDHEN, CDR2 SYDVKM, per germline. Trimming at V came to 7 bases and at J to 3 bases, leaving 5 bases not matched to a gene.

The chain has TRBV19 and TRBJ1-3, with 9 bases fitting TRBD1. Losses at the gene ends were 9 bases for V and 2 bases for J; bases not matched to a gene: 8. The germline V gene has CDR1 LNHDA and CDR2 SQIVND (reference sequence). This CDR3 has 15 amino acids. For the CDR3, the DNA is TGTGCCAGCAAAAGGGACAGGGATACTGGAAACACCATATATTTT. It specifies CASKRDRDTGNTIYF.

The rearrangement joins TRBV2 to TRBJ1-6; no clear D. Trimming stripped 4 bases from V and 7 bases from J, with 8 bases between. The CDR3 spans 13 residues. The germline V gene encodes CDR1 SNHLY and CDR2 FYNNEI. The CDR3 coding sequence is TGTGCCAGCAGTGGTGACGGGAATTCACCCCTCCACTTT. Translated, it gives CASSGDGNSPLHF.

The CDR3 is CASSTPLNTEAFF. The CDR3 DNA reads TGTGCCAGCAGTACACCACTGAACACTGAAGCTTTCTTT. The chain has TRBV28 and TRBJ1-1; the D is unclear. This CDR3 region has 13 residues. The V gene's germline CDR1 is MDHEN and CDR2 SYDVKM. Trimming left V 5 bases short and J 0 bases short, with 7 bases between.

The chain uses TRBV27 and TRBJ2-1, with 7 nucleotides matching TRBD2. V trimming: 8 bases; J trimming: 0 bases; junction bases outside the gene matches: 7. Germline CDR1 and CDR2: MNHEY and SMNVEV (reference sequence). The CDR3 extends over 15 amino acids. The CDR3 reads CASRRLADSYNEQFF. The DNA for the CDR3 is TGTGCCAGCCGTCGGCTAGCGGACTCCTACAATGAGCAGTTCTTC.

The chain carries TRBV4-3 and TRBJ1-1, with D possibly being TRBD1 (6 bases). Germline V gene sequence: CDR1 LGHNA, CDR2 YSLEER. CDR3 size: 15 residues. V was trimmed by 4 bases and J by 6 bases, leaving 18 bases between them. For the CDR3, the DNA is TGCGCCAGCAGCCCGACCCTACAGGGATCGGCTGAAGCTTTCTTT. Amino acid sequence: CASSPTLQGSAEAFF.

V gene TRBV3-1 (or the pseudogene TRBV3-2) combines with J gene TRBJ1-4; unclear D gene. The ends were cut back, 1 base at V and 2 bases at J, with 8 bases in the middle. The CDR3 is made up of 15 amino acids. CDR1 is LGHDT and CDR2 is YNNKEL in the germline V gene (reference sequence). CDR3 in DNA: TGTGCCAGCAGCCAAGCTCCGCGGACTAATGAAAAACTGTTTTTT. This encodes CASSQAPRTNEKLFF.

The chain carries TRBV9 and TRBJ2-3, with no clear D. V lost 3 bases and J 3 bases, leaving 8 bases between the germline ends. The CDR3 loop spans 13 amino acids. CDR1 and CDR2 (germline): SGDLS, YYNGEE. DNA of the CDR3: TGTGCCAGCAGCGGAGACTTGACAGATACGCAGTATTTT. Translation gives CASSGDLTDTQYF.

The rearrangement uses TRBV9 and TRBJ1-2; D is uncertain. Germline CDR1 SGDLS, CDR2 YYNGEE. V dropped 3 bases and J dropped 2 bases, with 20 bases sitting between them. CDR3 length: 17 amino acids. The CDR3 region is CASSGSTGRLPNYGYTF. The CDR3 DNA reads TGTGCCAGCAGCGGCTCTACGGGTCGTTTACCCAACTATGGCTACACCTTC.

This clone was seen a single time. CDR3: CASSWGQRDTEAFF. Here the CDR3 DNA reads TGTGCCAGCAGCTGGGGACAGCGAGACACTGAAGCTTTCTTT. The rearrangement uses TRBV5-6 and TRBJ1-1; 7 bases are shared with TRBD1. From germline, CDR1 is SGHDT and CDR2 YYEEEE. The junction had 5 bases not matched to a gene; V was cut back by 3 bases and J by 3 bases. The CDR3 totals 14 residues.

This chain links TRBV2 with TRBJ2-1; D gene unclear. This CDR3 contains 12 residues. The germline V gene has CDR1 SNHLY and CDR2 FYNNEI. V lost 3 bases to trimming and J lost 8 bases, with 8 bases between them. This CDR3 is CASSDPHDEQFF. In nucleotides, the CDR3 is TGTGCCAGCAGTGATCCACACGATGAGCAGTTCTTC.

This sequence joins TRBV7-9 and TRBJ1-4, with D possibly being TRBD1 (6 bases). This CDR3 has 12 residues. Per germline, CDR1 SEHNR and CDR2 FQNEAQ (reference sequence). Deletions cut 6 bases from V and 10 bases from J, with 12 bases between. CDR3 sequence: CASREQGGKLFF. CDR3 bases: TGTGCCAGCAGGGAACAGGGCGGAAAACTGTTTTTT.

Only one count was recorded for this clone. V gene TRBV7-9 combines with J gene TRBJ2-7; 10 bases are shared with TRBD1. Germline trimming cut 5 bases from V and 6 bases from J; bases unmatched to any gene: 7. The CDR3 runs to 14 residues. CDR1 is SEHNR, CDR2 FQNEAQ, per germline (reference sequence). The CDR3 reads CASSHRDRGSEQYF. CDR3 nucleotides: TGTGCCAGCAGCCACCGGGACAGGGGCTCCGAGCAGTACTTC. Looking up the rest from reference TRBV7-9 and TRBJ2-7 gives the full variable domain: DTGVSQNPRHKITKRGQNVTFRCDPISEHNRLYWYRQTLGQGPEFLTYFQNEAQLEKSRLLSDRFSAERPKGSFSTLEIQRTEQGDSAMYLCASSHRDRGSEQYFGPGTRLTVT.

The gene calls are TRBV18 and TRBJ2-7; perhaps TRBD1 as D (6 bases). Trimming took off 2 bases at V and 0 bases at J, with 14 bases between the two ends. The CDR3 is 16 residues long. Germline V lookup: CDR1 KGHSH, CDR2 LQKENI. CDR3 amino acids: CASSPADRDTSYEQYF. CDR3 sequence (DNA): TGTGCCAGCTCACCAGCGGACCGGGACACCTCCTACGAGCAGTACTTC.

This chain joins TRBV6-6 and TRBJ1-2; D is unclear. CDR1 and CDR2 (germline): MNHNY, SVGAGI (reference sequence). Trimming took off 7 bases at V and 4 bases at J, with 13 bases between the two ends. The CDR3 runs to 13 residues. The DNA of the CDR3 is TGTGCCAGCACCGAAACTAAGACCTATGGCTACACCTTC. It yields the protein CASTETKTYGYTF.

This chain's CDR3 is CASNEGTSANYGYTF. CDR3 DNA: TGTGCCAGTAATGAGGGTACCTCAGCTAACTATGGCTACACCTTC. V gene TRBV19 combines with J gene TRBJ1-2; D is undetermined. V lost 7 bases and J 0 bases, leaving 15 bases between the germline ends. The CDR3 length is 15 residues. Germline V gene sequence: CDR1 LNHDA, CDR2 SQIVND (reference sequence).